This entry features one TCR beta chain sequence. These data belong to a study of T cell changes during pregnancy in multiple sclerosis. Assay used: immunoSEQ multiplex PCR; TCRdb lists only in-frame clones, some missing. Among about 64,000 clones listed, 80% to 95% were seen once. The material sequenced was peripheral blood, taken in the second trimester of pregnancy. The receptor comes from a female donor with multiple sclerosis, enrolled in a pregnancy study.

For the CDR3, the DNA is TGTGCCAGTAGTATAGAGGCAGCGAGCTCCTACGAGCAGTACTTC. As protein: CASSIEAASSYEQYF. This chain connects TRBV19 to TRBJ2-7, with D unresolved. Deletions cut 0 bases from V and 0 bases from J, with 9 bases between. This CDR3 contains 15 residues. Germline CDR1 LNHDA, CDR2 SQIVND (reference sequence). Filled out from reference TRBV19 and TRBJ2-7, the complete variable domain reads DGGITQSPKYLFRKEGQNVTLSCEQNLNHDAMYWYRQDPGQGLRLIYYSQIVNDFQKGDIAEGYSVSREKKESFPLTVTSAQKNPTAFYLCASSIEAASSYEQYFGPGTRLTVT.